This T cell receptor beta chain appears in the sequencing data of a study of blood T cell repertoires in COVID-19. Germline-derived CDR1 and CDR2 are LGHNA and YSLEER. The V end lost 3 bases, the J end lost 2 bases, and 23 bases lay between the germline ends. The CDR3 consists of 19 residues. Patients in Seattle were enrolled during active infection, then followed longitudinally. TCRdb's copy holds only in-frame clones and misses some; the assay was immunoSEQ multiplex PCR. The sample carries about 250,000 clones, about nine tenths recorded once. The sample consisted of peripheral blood. The chain carries TRBV4-3 and TRBJ2-1; possibly TRBD1 for D (6 bases). This TCR was sampled from a woman aged 25 to 39 with COVID-19, enrolled during active disease. For the CDR3, the DNA is TGCGCCAGCAGCCATGGGTTCAAGAACAGGGATTGGGCCTACAATGAGCAGTTCTTC. Its protein product is CASSHGFKNRDWAYNEQFF.